The clone carrying this T cell receptor (beta chain) was counted a few times. This sample is drawn from a study of OX40 agonist ivuxolimab in advanced cancers. Across the whole study: Ivuxolimab was administered intravenously to patients at 0.01 to 10 mg/kg every 2 weeks. Patients achieving partial responses numbered three: one hepatocellular carcinoma case and two cutaneous melanoma cases.

This CDR3 is built from 12 residues. V dropped 4 bases and J dropped 7 bases, with 8 bases sitting between them. Germline V gene sequence: CDR1 MGHRA, CDR2 YSYEKL. Repertoires were generated with immunoSEQ multiplex PCR, while TCRdb's copy carries only in-frame clones and drops some. The sample lists tens of thousands of clones; 70% to 90% were seen once. This chain uses TRBV4-1 with TRBJ2-1; TRBD2 might be the D (5 bases). The sequence derives from an adult with an advanced solid tumor such as melanoma, head and neck, liver or kidney cancer. The sample here was CD4+ or CD8+ T cells sorted from blood, taken in a trial of the OX40 agonist ivuxolimab. The CDR3 DNA reads as TGCGCCAGCAGCCTCCCGGGGAATGAGCAGTTCTTC. This translates into CASSLPGNEQFF.